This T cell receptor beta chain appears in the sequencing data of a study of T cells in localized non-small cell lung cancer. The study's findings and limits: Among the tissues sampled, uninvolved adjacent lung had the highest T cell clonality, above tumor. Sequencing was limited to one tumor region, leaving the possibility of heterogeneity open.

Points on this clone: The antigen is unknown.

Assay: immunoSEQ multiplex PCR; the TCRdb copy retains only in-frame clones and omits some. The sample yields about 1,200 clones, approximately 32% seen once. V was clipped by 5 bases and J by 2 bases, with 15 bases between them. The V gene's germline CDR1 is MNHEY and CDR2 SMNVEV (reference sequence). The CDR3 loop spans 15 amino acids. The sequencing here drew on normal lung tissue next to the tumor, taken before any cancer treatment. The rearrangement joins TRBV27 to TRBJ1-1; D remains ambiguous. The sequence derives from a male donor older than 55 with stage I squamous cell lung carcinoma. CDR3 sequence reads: CASSGVAAGNTEAFF. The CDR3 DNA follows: TGTGCCAGCAGTGGGGTAGCCGCGGGAAACACTGAAGCTTTCTTT.